This T cell receptor beta chain was obtained from a study of blood T cell repertoires in COVID-19. Overall study context: Sites across the United States, Italy and Spain contributed samples from acute and convalescent COVID-19. The cDNA or gDNA used as material had been derived from T cells, B-cell-depleted T cells, or PBMCs.

The CDR3 is 17 residues long. Germline V gives CDR1 MNHEY, CDR2 SMNVEV (reference sequence). The ends lost 4 bases at V and 7 bases at J; junction bases unmatched: 13. Under the authors' procedure: Amplifying reference gene primers gave estimates of nucleated cell counts. The method was immunoSEQ multiplex PCR; TCRdb's version includes in-frame clones alone and lacks a portion of them. The D gene and trimming were derived from the DNA, and the V and J assignments and clone size from that table. The sample contains more than 90,000 clones, around 90% of which appear only once. This TCR came from a human donor in a cohort sampled during active COVID-19. The chain employs TRBV27 and TRBJ2-1; 10 nucleotides match TRBD1. The sequencing input was peripheral blood. CDR3 sequence (DNA): TGTGCCAGCAGTTGGGAAATCGGGACAGGGGCTCCAAATGAGCAGTTCTTC. Its translation is CASSWEIGTGAPNEQFF.